What follows describes a single T cell receptor beta chain. This record belongs to a study of T cell changes during pregnancy in multiple sclerosis. Method: immunoSEQ multiplex PCR; TCRdb's copy keeps in-frame clones and lacks some. This table holds over 75,000 clones, 80% to 95% found once. V trimming: 5 bases; J trimming: 4 bases; junction bases outside the gene matches: 8. The CDR3 has 15 residues. Germline-derived CDR1 and CDR2 are SGHTA and FQGNSA. This sequence joins TRBV7-2 and TRBJ1-1, with 9 positions matching TRBD1. The origin of this receptor is a female donor with multiple sclerosis, enrolled in a pregnancy study. The starting material was peripheral blood, obtained in the first trimester of pregnancy. The CDR3 loop reads CASSAGQGQFTEAFF. The CDR3 nucleotides are TGTGCCAGCAGCGCCGGACAGGGGCAGTTCACTGAAGCTTTCTTT. Full variable domain (remainder filled in from reference TRBV7-2 and TRBJ1-1): GAGVSQSPSNKVTEKGKDVELRCDPISGHTALYWYRQSLGQGLEFLIYFQGNSAPDKSGLPSDRFSAERTGGSVSTLTIQRTQQEDSAVYLCASSAGQGQFTEAFFGQGTRLTVV.